This T cell receptor (beta chain) was captured in a study of OX40 agonist ivuxolimab in advanced cancers. The study's findings and limits: CD8+ T cells were the subset that, on average, had more expanded clones than CD4+. Partial responders treated at 0.1-3.0 mg/kg exhibited clonal expansion among the lowest measured.

This CDR3 contains 15 residues. Unmatched junction bases numbered 6, after V lost 2 bases and J lost 7 bases. Germline lookup yields CDR1 MNHNS and CDR2 SASEGT. Comment on this clone: Its antigen is undetermined.

Autoimmune disease history or systemic immunosuppression barred patients. Measured with immunoSEQ multiplex PCR; TCRdb has only the in-frame clones, and not every one. The sample shows some 69,000 clones, around four fifths of them seen only once. This sequence originates from an adult with an advanced solid tumor such as melanoma, head and neck, liver or kidney cancer. This specimen was CD4+ or CD8+ T cells sorted from blood, taken in a trial of the OX40 agonist ivuxolimab. This chain joins TRBV6-1 and TRBJ2-1; 9 bases are shared with TRBD2. The CDR3 DNA reads as TGTGCCAGCAGTGAACAGGCGGGGGGGCCGAATGAGCAGTTCTTC. Amino acids: CASSEQAGGPNEQFF.